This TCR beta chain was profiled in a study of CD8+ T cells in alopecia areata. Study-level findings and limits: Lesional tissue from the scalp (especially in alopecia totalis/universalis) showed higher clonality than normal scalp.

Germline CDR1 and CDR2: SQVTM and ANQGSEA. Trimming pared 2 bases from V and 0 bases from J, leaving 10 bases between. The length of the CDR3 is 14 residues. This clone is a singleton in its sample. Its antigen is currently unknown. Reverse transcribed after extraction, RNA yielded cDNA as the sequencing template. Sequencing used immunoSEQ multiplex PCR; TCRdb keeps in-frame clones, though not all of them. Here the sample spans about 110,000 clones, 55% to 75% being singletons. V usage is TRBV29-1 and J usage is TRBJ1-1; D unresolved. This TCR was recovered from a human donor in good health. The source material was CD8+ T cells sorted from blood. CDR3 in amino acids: CSVELLGMNTEAFF. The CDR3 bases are TGCAGCGTTGAACTACTGGGAATGAACACTGAAGCTTTCTTT.